This TCR beta chain was captured by sequencing in a study of blood T cell repertoires in COVID-19. Study-wide context: COVID-19 samples, acute and convalescent, were from the United States, Italy and Spain. T cells, B-cell-depleted T cells, or PBMCs provided the cDNA or gDNA that served as material.

In the original workflow: Amplification of reference gene primers provided the estimated nucleated cell counts. Sequencing was performed with immunoSEQ multiplex PCR; in TCRdb, only in-frame clones are kept and a portion is missing. V, J and clone size are those of that table, while D and trimming were read from the DNA. The top ten clones hold 9.5% to 15% of a sample with a few hundred thousand clones, 75% to 85% of them seen once. Trimming left V 7 bases short and J 3 bases short, with 12 bases between. CDR3 size: 13 residues. The V gene's germline CDR1 is MNHNY and CDR2 SVGAGI (reference sequence).

The V gene is TRBV6-6, the J gene TRBJ1-2; maybe TRBD1 (5 bases). Input material: peripheral blood. The sequence was obtained from a human donor in a cohort sampled during active COVID-19. Here the CDR3 reads CASKGLGYYGYTF. The CDR3 coding sequence is TGTGCCAGCAAGGGACTCGGATACTATGGCTACACCTTC.